This T cell receptor (beta chain) was sequenced in a study of tumor-infiltrating lymphocytes in primary liver carcinoma. The template, approximately 500 ng total RNA, yielded TCR beta cDNA made with a constant-region primer. ARM-PCR was slightly modified, and three nested multiplex PCR rounds with it gave rise to the TCR beta libraries. Two initial PCR rounds of around 10 cycles each paired TRBV1-TRBV30 forward primers with a C-beta reverse primer. One entry per CDR3 protein, called by TCRdb with MiXCR from the multiplex PCR reads. The sample consists of roughly 78,000 distinct CDR3 sequences, over 55% of them appearing once. V lost 3 bases and J 4 bases, leaving 19 bases between the germline ends. This CDR3 has 16 residues. Unsorted bulk tissue, about 19-31 mg of it, served as the source for co-extraction of RNA and DNA. Cases comprised patients with primary liver carcinoma who received surgical resection. Sampling of each tumor involved five separate regions.

Regarding this clonotype: Its antigen is as yet unknown.

Study-wide results and caveats: Found in all five tumor regions were only about 8-24% of top clones.

This sequence was found in an older woman with primary liver carcinoma and hepatitis B virus infection. The chain is built from TRBV12-3 or TRBV12-4 and TRBJ2-7; D remains ambiguous. The sequenced sample consisted of liver tumor tissue from sampling region 4. Subset given: tumor region T4, right-lateral pole. CDR3 sequence (DNA): TGTGCCAGCAGTTTGTTCAGCGTGAGTCGTGCGTACGAGCAGTACTTC. Translated, it gives CASSLFSVSRAYEQYF.